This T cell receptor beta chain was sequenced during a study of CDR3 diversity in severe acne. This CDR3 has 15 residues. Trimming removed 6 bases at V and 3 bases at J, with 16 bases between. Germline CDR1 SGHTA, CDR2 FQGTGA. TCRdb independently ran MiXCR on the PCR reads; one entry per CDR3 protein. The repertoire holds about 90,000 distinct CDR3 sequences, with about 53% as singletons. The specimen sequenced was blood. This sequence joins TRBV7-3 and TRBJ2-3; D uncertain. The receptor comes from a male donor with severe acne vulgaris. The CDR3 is CASSHRVPQTDTQYF. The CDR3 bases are TGTGCCAGCAGTCACCGGGTTCCACAAACAGATACGCAGTATTTT.